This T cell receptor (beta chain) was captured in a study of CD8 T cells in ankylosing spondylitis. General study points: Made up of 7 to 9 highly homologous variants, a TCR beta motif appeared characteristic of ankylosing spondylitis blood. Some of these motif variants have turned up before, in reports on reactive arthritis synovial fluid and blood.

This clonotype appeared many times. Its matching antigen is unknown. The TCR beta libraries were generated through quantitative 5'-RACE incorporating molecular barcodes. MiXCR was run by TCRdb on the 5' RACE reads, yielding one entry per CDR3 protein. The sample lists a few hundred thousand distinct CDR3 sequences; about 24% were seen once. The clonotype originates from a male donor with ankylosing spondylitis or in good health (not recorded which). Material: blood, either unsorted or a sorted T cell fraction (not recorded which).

CDR3 protein: CSAPSAGHSFQETQYF. The CDR3 DNA follows: TGCAGTGCTCCCTCTGCGGGACACTCCTTTCAGGAGACCCAGTACTTC. The V call is TRBV20-1, the J call TRBJ2-5; D tentatively fits TRBD1 or TRBD2 (6 bases each). V was pared by 5 bases and J by 5 bases, with 24 bases between. CDR3 length equals 16 residues. Germline CDR1 DFQATT, CDR2 SNEGSKA (reference sequence).